The 23 T cell receptor beta chains below come from one sample, sequenced in a study of blood T cell repertoires in COVID-19. TCRdb keeps only in-frame clones here, not all; method: immunoSEQ multiplex PCR. The sample lists under 400,000 clones; about 87% were seen once. Sample: peripheral blood. These receptor sequences come from a woman between 25 and 40 years old with COVID-19, enrolled during active disease.

This clone has more than one count but fewer than ten. The chain has TRBV15 and TRBJ2-3; no clear D gene. Germline V lookup: CDR1 LNHNV, CDR2 YYDKDF (reference sequence). V was shortened by 0 bases and J by 1 base, with 5 bases between the two germline ends. CDR3 length: 14 amino acids. CDR3 nucleotides: TGTGCCACCAGCAGAGACGAGGGCACAGATACGCAGTATTTT. Amino acids: CATSRDEGTDTQYF.

This rearrangement joins TRBV6-1 to TRBJ1-1; D is undetermined. Looked up from germline, CDR1 is MNHNS and CDR2 is SASEGT. V dropped 1 base and J dropped 2 bases, with 11 bases sitting between them. The CDR3 length is 15 residues. CDR3 sequence (DNA): TGTGCCAGCAGTGAAGGATTTTGGAGTAACACTGAAGCTTTCTTT. Residues: CASSEGFWSNTEAFF.

The gene calls are TRBV2 and TRBJ2-7; D may be TRBD1 (6 bases). CDR3 length equals 14 residues. V was shortened by 5 bases and J by 1 base, with 12 bases between the two germline ends. Germline assignment: CDR1 SNHLY and CDR2 FYNNEI. CDR3 nucleotides: TGTGCCAGCAGTCTAGGACAGTTATCCTACGAGCAGTACTTC. This codes for CASSLGQLSYEQYF.

This clone showed up just once. The J gene is TRBJ1-1, the V gene TRBV6-2 or TRBV6-3, with D possibly being TRBD1 (6 bases). CDR1 and CDR2 from the germline V gene are MNHEY and SVGEGT. With 5 bases removed from V and 2 bases from J, the gap between germline ends came to 12 bases. The CDR3 loop spans 14 amino acids. CDR3 region: CASSNRQDNTEAFF. DNA for the CDR3: TGTGCCAGCAGTAACCGACAGGATAACACTGAAGCTTTCTTT.

CDR3 sequence (DNA): TGTGCCAGTACTTCCCGCGGGGGGGCTGTGGAGCAGTTCTTC. It codes for CASTSRGGAVEQFF. This chain uses TRBV19 with TRBJ2-1; 9 bases are shared with TRBD2. Germline assignment: CDR1 LNHDA and CDR2 SQIVND (reference sequence). This CDR3 contains 14 residues. V lost 7 bases and J lost 10; bases outside the gene matches: 11.

The rearrangement links TRBV7-3 to TRBJ2-1, with 10 bases lining up with TRBD1. The CDR3 sequence is 15 residues long. Germline V gene data show CDR1 as SGHTA and CDR2 as FQGTGA. V was pared by 4 bases and J by 6 bases, with 6 bases of the junction left unmatched. CDR3 region: CASSSPGTGANEQFF. CDR3 nucleotides: TGTGCCAGCAGCTCCCCCGGGACAGGGGCCAATGAGCAGTTCTTC.

V usage is TRBV21-1 and J usage is TRBJ1-3. TRBV21-1 is described as a pseudogene. This CDR3 is 16 amino acids long. The CDR3 region has the DNA TGTGCCAGCAGCAAATCCCCGGGTATCTCTGGAAACACCATATATTTT. This gives the protein CASSKSPGISGNTIYF.

This clone was detected only a few times. This chain uses TRBV12-5 with TRBJ1-6; D gene uncertain. The V end lost 0 bases, the J end lost 9 bases, and 12 bases lay between the germline ends. The CDR3 is 15 amino acids. Per the germline V gene, CDR1 is LGHNT and CDR2 is FRNRAP. The CDR3 bases are TGTGCTAGTGGTTTGGTACCTGTGGCCCCTTCACCCCTCCACTTT. Protein sequence: CASGLVPVAPSPLHF.

The chain uses TRBV6-1 and TRBJ1-2; D remains ambiguous. The germline V gene encodes CDR1 MNHNS and CDR2 SASEGT. V was trimmed by 3 bases and J by 5 bases, leaving 10 bases between them. The CDR3 extends over 13 amino acids. The CDR3 here is CASSDPPLYGYTF. CDR3 in DNA: TGTGCCAGCAGTGACCCCCCTCTTTATGGCTACACCTTC.

DNA for the CDR3: TGTGCCACCAGTGACCCTCAGGGGCGTGAAGCTTTCTTT. It translates to CATSDPQGREAFF. The chain uses TRBV24-1 and TRBJ1-1, with D tentatively TRBD1 (6 bases). Germline CDR1 is KGHDR and CDR2 is SFDVKD. This CDR3 contains 13 residues. V was pared by 4 bases and J by 7 bases, with 12 bases between.

V and J are TRBV19 and TRBJ1-3; D is ambiguous. The CDR3 spans 12 residues. The germline V gene encodes CDR1 LNHDA and CDR2 SQIVND (reference sequence). Trimming took 3 bases from V and 6 from J, leaving 6 bases between them. The CDR3 sequence: CASSIGVNTIYF. DNA of the CDR3: TGTGCCAGTAGTATCGGGGTAAACACCATATATTTT. Based on the CDR3 plus reference TRBV19 and TRBJ1-3, the full variable domain is DGGITQSPKYLFRKEGQNVTLSCEQNLNHDAMYWYRQDPGQGLRLIYYSQIVNDFQKGDIAEGYSVSREKKESFPLTVTSAQKNPTAFYLCASSIGVNTIYFGEGSWLTVV.

The chain combines TRBV5-1 with TRBJ1-2, with D perhaps matching TRBD1 (5 bases). With 1 base removed from V and 4 bases from J, the gap between germline ends came to 11 bases. There are 14 residues in the CDR3. In germline, CDR1 is SGHRS, CDR2 YFSETQ. The CDR3 region has the DNA TGCGCCAGCAGCTTGACCTCGACAGCCTATGGCTACACCTTC. The encoded protein is CASSLTSTAYGYTF.

The chain employs TRBV11-2 and TRBJ1-6; 7 bases line up with TRBD1. V lost 1 base and J lost 9; bases outside the gene matches: 9. Germline-derived CDR1 and CDR2 are SGHAT and FQNNGV. This CDR3 has 16 residues. The CDR3 region has the DNA TGTGCCAGCAGCTTAGGACCAGGGGGAAGTGGTTCACCCCTCCACTTT. Protein sequence: CASSLGPGGSGSPLHF.

The chain is built from TRBV6-2 or TRBV6-3 and TRBJ2-7, with 7 bases fitting TRBD2. The ends lost 3 bases at V and 5 bases at J; junction bases unmatched: 13. The CDR3 is 16 residues long. The germline V gene encodes CDR1 MNHEY and CDR2 SVGEGT. The CDR3 nucleotides are TGTGCCAGCAGTTATCTAGGCGGGGGAGCAACCGACGAGCAGTACTTC. Translating gives CASSYLGGGATDEQYF.

This chain links TRBV11-2 with TRBJ2-7, with D possibly matching TRBD2 (6 bases). The ends were cut back, 2 bases at V and 4 bases at J, with 12 bases in the middle. The CDR3 runs to 14 residues. Germline lookup yields CDR1 SGHAT and CDR2 FQNNGV. The CDR3 region has the DNA TGTGCCAGCAGCTTAATCAGGACTAAATACGAGCAGTACTTC. The encoded protein is CASSLIRTKYEQYF.

A word on this clone: One end of the junction varies from germline; a read error may be responsible. The CDR3 sequence: CVSRARGDYGYTF. The CDR3 nucleotides are TGTGTCAGCAGGGCCAGAGGAGACTATGGCTACACCTTC. The rearrangement links TRBV2 to TRBJ1-2, with a tentative D call TRBD1 (5 bases). This CDR3 region has 13 residues. The V gene's germline CDR1 is SNHLY and CDR2 FYNNEI.

V is TRBV5-6 and J is TRBJ1-3, with no clear D. V was pared by 4 bases and J by 0 bases, with 5 bases between. The CDR3 totals 13 residues. The V gene's germline CDR1 is SGHDT and CDR2 YYEEEE. The CDR3 spells CASSPLSGNTIYF. CDR3 DNA: TGTGCCAGCAGCCCCCTCTCTGGAAACACCATATATTTT.

The chain couples TRBV11-2 to TRBJ1-1, with D unresolved. The germline V and J ends were trimmed by 0 bases and 7 bases, with 21 bases remaining between them. The CDR3 length is 17 residues. Germline V gives CDR1 SGHAT, CDR2 FQNNGV. This CDR3 is CASSLETSGFPLGEAFF. The CDR3 region has the DNA TGTGCCAGCAGCTTAGAAACGAGCGGCTTCCCTCTCGGTGAAGCTTTCTTT.

This clone was seen a few times. The V gene is TRBV18, the J gene TRBJ2-7; D is unresolved. The CDR3 spans 13 residues. Germline CDR1 reads KGHSH; CDR2 reads LQKENI. Between the trimmed V and J ends, which lost 1 base and 5 bases, there was a span of 9 bases. The CDR3 DNA reads TGTGCCAGCTCACCACTGGGCACAGACGAGCAGTACTTC. Encoded protein: CASSPLGTDEQYF.

V is TRBV11-2 and J is TRBJ2-1; D unresolved. Germline V lookup: CDR1 SGHAT, CDR2 FQNNGV. V was cut by 4 bases and J by 0 bases, with 10 bases left in between. The CDR3 length is 15 residues. The CDR3 sequence is CASSSATSSYNEQFF. In nucleotides, the CDR3 is TGTGCCAGCAGCTCCGCAACCAGCTCCTACAATGAGCAGTTCTTC.

The chain employs TRBV5-1 and TRBJ2-7, with 9 nucleotides matching TRBD2. The CDR3 is 14 residues long. After removal of 0 bases from V and 7 bases from J, the junction contained 5 bases not matched to a gene. Germline assignment: CDR1 SGHRS and CDR2 YFSETQ. For the CDR3, the DNA is TGCGCCAGCAGCTTGGCGGGGGCGGGGGGGGAGCAGTACTTC. Its protein is CASSLAGAGGEQYF.

CDR3 in DNA: TGTGCCAGCAGCCAAGAAGGATCAGGAAACATTCAGTACTTC. It is translated as CASSQEGSGNIQYF. V is TRBV3-1 (or the pseudogene TRBV3-2) and J is TRBJ2-4; the D is unclear. CDR1 is LGHDT and CDR2 is YNNKEL in the germline V gene (reference sequence). V lost 0 bases and J lost 6, with 9 bases in between. This CDR3 contains 14 residues.

V and J are TRBV28 and TRBJ1-1; D perhaps matches TRBD1 (5 bases). Germline loops: CDR1 MDHEN, CDR2 SYDVKM. Trimming removed 6 bases from V and 5 bases from J, with 13 bases in between. This CDR3 region has 13 residues. This CDR3 is CASRTEAETEAFF. CDR3 sequence (DNA): TGTGCCAGCAGGACAGAGGCGGAAACTGAAGCTTTCTTT.